The 10 T cell receptor beta chains reported below all come from one sample, sequenced in a study of T cells after yellow fever vaccination. TCRdb ran MiXCR on the 5' RACE reads and lists one entry per CDR3 protein. Of 300,000 or so distinct CDR3 sequences listed, roughly 13% are singletons. This specimen consisted of CD4+ T cells sorted from PBMCs, obtained 45 days after the yellow fever booster vaccination. These TCRs come from a man aged 30 to 45 who received the YFV17D yellow fever vaccine.

This clonotype was picked up a small number of times. The chain joins TRBV5-1 to TRBJ2-3, with D tentatively TRBD2 (5 bases). Looked up from germline, CDR1 is SGHRS and CDR2 is YFSETQ. This CDR3 is 15 amino acids long. V lost 1 base to trimming and J lost 2 bases, with 11 bases between them. This CDR3 reads CASSLQAAITDTQYF. Here the CDR3 DNA reads TGCGCCAGCAGCTTGCAAGCGGCCATCACAGATACGCAGTATTTT.

J is TRBJ2-1 and V is TRBV18, with 9 bases fitting TRBD2. The CDR3 contains 20 residues. V gave up 2 bases and J gave up 7 bases; unmatched junction bases: 21. The V gene's germline CDR1 is KGHSH and CDR2 LQKENI. Written as DNA, the CDR3 is TGTGCCAGCTCACCAAGTCTAGGTCGGGGGGCAGCGACTAGCGGAAATGAGCAGTTCTTC. It translates to CASSPSLGRGAATSGNEQFF.

Many counts were recorded for this clonotype. V gene TRBV29-1 combines with J gene TRBJ2-5; TRBD1 matches at 7 bases. This CDR3 is built from 12 residues. CDR1 SQVTM and CDR2 ANQGSEA come from the germline V gene. J was trimmed by 3 bases and V by 5 bases; bases with no gene match: 3. The CDR3 DNA sequence: TGCAGCGTTTTTGGACAGGAAGAGACCCAGTACTTC. Its protein product is CSVFGQEETQYF.

The rearrangement links TRBV12-3 or TRBV12-4 to TRBJ2-7, with D perhaps matching TRBD2 (6 bases). The CDR3 is 14 amino acids. V was shortened by 4 bases and J by 3 bases, with 13 bases between the two germline ends. The CDR3 DNA reads TGTGCCAGCAGTTCCCGGAGGGGAAACTACGAGCAGTACTTC. Residues: CASSSRRGNYEQYF.

This clonotype was detected a few times. CDR3 DNA: TGTGCCAGCAGCTTTCCAGCGGGGTTCCAAGAGACCCAGTACTTC. It codes for CASSFPAGFQETQYF. The chain recombines TRBV7-9 with TRBJ2-5, with 7 bases that match TRBD2. CDR1 and CDR2 from the germline V gene are SEHNR and FQNEAQ (reference sequence). CDR3 size: 15 residues. The J segment lost 1 base and the V segment lost 3 bases, leaving 5 bases of the junction unmatched.

This clonotype has a handful of counts. The chain is built from TRBV6-1 and TRBJ2-7; TRBD2 is a possible D gene (6 bases). With 6 bases removed from V and 2 bases from J, the gap between germline ends came to 14 bases. This CDR3 region has 14 residues. From germline, CDR1 is MNHNS and CDR2 SASEGT. The CDR3 protein is CASRVEGYTYEQYF. CDR3 DNA: TGTGCCAGCAGGGTGGAGGGATACACCTACGAGCAGTACTTC.

The table lists this clonotype with many counts. The chain is built from TRBV5-1 and TRBJ2-5; D is unclear. This CDR3 is 11 amino acids long. The germline V gene has CDR1 SGHRS and CDR2 YFSETQ. V lost 5 bases and J lost 5, with 7 bases in between. CDR3 amino acids: CASRGMETQYF. The CDR3 DNA sequence: TGCGCCAGCAGGGGGATGGAGACCCAGTACTTC.

The J gene is TRBJ2-2, the V gene TRBV9; 7 bases match TRBD1. Losses at the gene ends were 1 base for V and 7 bases for J; bases not matched to a gene: 7. Germline V gene data show CDR1 as SGDLS and CDR2 as YYNGEE. The CDR3 runs to 15 residues. As DNA, the CDR3 is TGTGCCAGCAGCGTAAGCCCACAGGGGATCGGGGAGCTGTTTTTT. As protein: CASSVSPQGIGELFF. The variable domain in full, completed from reference TRBV9 and TRBJ2-2, reads DSGVTQTPKHLITATGQRVTLRCSPRSGDLSVYWYQQSLDQGLQFLIQYYNGEERAKGNILERFSAQQFPDLHSELNLSSLELGDSALYFCASSVSPQGIGELFFGEGSRLTVL.

This clonotype turned up a few times. The rearrangement uses TRBV5-1 and TRBJ2-1; 14 nucleotides agree with TRBD2. The CDR3 has 18 amino acids. The germline V gene encodes CDR1 SGHRS and CDR2 YFSETQ. The J segment lost 6 bases and the V segment lost 4 bases, leaving 12 bases of the junction unmatched. CDR3: CASSRTGLAGAESNEQFF. The CDR3 nucleotides read TGCGCCAGCAGCCGTACGGGACTAGCGGGAGCGGAGAGCAATGAGCAGTTCTTC. Full variable domain (rest looked up from reference TRBV5-1 and TRBJ2-1): KAGVTQTPRYLIKTRGQQVTLSCSPISGHRSVSWYQQTPGQGLQFLFEYFSETQRNKGNFPGRFSGRQFSNSRSEMNVSTLELGDSALYLCASSRTGLAGAESNEQFFGPGTRLTVL.

This clonotype has just a few counts. The chain couples TRBV6-5 to TRBJ1-6; no clear D. The CDR3 spans 15 residues. V was trimmed by 4 bases and J by 6 bases, leaving 13 bases between them. Germline CDR1 is MNHEY and CDR2 is SVGAGI. CDR3 sequence: CASSSPGLLNSPLHF. The CDR3 nucleotides are TGTGCCAGCAGTTCCCCCGGCCTGCTTAATTCACCCCTCCACTTT.